The 13 T cell receptor beta chains given below trace back to one sample, sequenced in a study of tumor-infiltrating lymphocytes in localized non-small cell lung cancer. Generated by immunoSEQ multiplex PCR, the TCRdb table keeps only in-frame clones and is missing some. The sample lists about 25,000 clones, less than 70% occurring once. Sequenced sample: lung tumor tissue. The receptors stem from a human donor with non-small cell lung cancer.

V usage is TRBV5-5 and J usage is TRBJ2-5, with TRBD1 matching over 8 bases. The junction had 3 bases not matched to a gene; V was cut back by 2 bases and J by 3 bases. The CDR3 runs to 14 residues. The germline gives CDR1 SGHKS, CDR2 YYEKEE (reference sequence). The CDR3 DNA reads as TGTGCCAGCAGCTTAACACAGGGGGAAGAGACCCAGTACTTC. Encoded protein: CASSLTQGEETQYF.

This chain uses TRBV11-2 with TRBJ2-7; D remains ambiguous. Trimming took off 3 bases at V and 5 bases at J, with 5 bases between the two ends. The CDR3 sequence is 11 residues long. CDR1 and CDR2 (germline): SGHAT, FQNNGV. CDR3 in DNA: TGTGCCAGCAGCTTGGCGAACGAGCAGTACTTC. It is translated as CASSLANEQYF.

This clone has a handful of counts. V and J are TRBV11-2 and TRBJ1-1; 8 bases fit TRBD1. Germline V gene sequence: CDR1 SGHAT, CDR2 FQNNGV. J gave up 1 base and V 6 bases, and 4 bases lay outside the gene matches. The CDR3 totals 14 residues. The DNA for the CDR3 is TGTGCCAGCAGTCTGGGACAGGCGAACACTGAAGCTTTCTTT. It encodes CASSLGQANTEAFF.

The chain has TRBV27 and TRBJ2-7; D perhaps matches TRBD1 (7 bases). The CDR3 consists of 14 residues. Germline V gives CDR1 MNHEY, CDR2 SMNVEV (reference sequence). Trimming removed 4 bases from V and 7 bases from J, with 17 bases in between. CDR3 coding DNA: TGTGCCAGCAGTTATAGAGGGGGCGCGGGGGAGCAGTACTTC. Translation: CASSYRGGAGEQYF.

This chain links TRBV7-2 with TRBJ2-3; D uncertain. The CDR3 has 14 residues. Germline V CDR1 and CDR2: SGHTA, FQGNSA. Trimming took 3 bases from V and 1 from J, leaving 8 bases between them. CDR3 amino acids: CASSFSWGTDTQYF. The CDR3 coding sequence is TGTGCCAGCAGCTTTAGTTGGGGCACAGATACGCAGTATTTT.

The CDR3 region is CASSLKRRLLAGPNYNEQFF. The CDR3, as DNA: TGCGCCAGCAGCCTAAAACGTAGGCTACTAGCGGGACCAAACTACAATGAGCAGTTCTTC. The chain combines TRBV4-1 with TRBJ2-1, with 10 bases aligning to TRBD2. Germline V lookup: CDR1 MGHRA, CDR2 YSYEKL. V dropped 4 bases and J dropped 3; count of bases not matched to a gene: 18. This CDR3 region has 20 residues.

The chain carries TRBV5-6 and TRBJ1-1, with no clear D. V was cut by 1 base and J by 7 bases, with 17 bases left in between. From germline, CDR1 is SGHDT and CDR2 YYEEEE. The CDR3 contains 15 residues. The CDR3 DNA reads as TGTGCCAGCAGCTTGTGGAAGGTATACGGGGTTGAAGCTTTCTTT. Translating it yields CASSLWKVYGVEAFF.

The J gene is TRBJ2-2, the V gene TRBV4-1; 7 nucleotides align to TRBD1. V lost 3 bases, J lost 6 bases, and 13 bases stayed unmatched. The germline V gene encodes CDR1 MGHRA and CDR2 YSYEKL. The CDR3 is 17 amino acids. The CDR3 DNA is TGCGCCAGCAGCCAGTATCCTGGCAGGGGGTCGGCCGGGGAGCTGTTTTTT. It is translated as CASSQYPGRGSAGELFF.

CDR3: CASSWGGATGELFF. The CDR3 DNA sequence: TGTGCCAGCAGCTGGGGGGGAGCCACCGGGGAGCTGTTTTTT. The rearrangement links TRBV11-2 to TRBJ2-2; TRBD2 aligns across 7 bases. After removal of 4 bases from V and 4 bases from J, the junction contained 3 bases not matched to a gene. CDR1 is SGHAT and CDR2 is FQNNGV in the germline V gene. The CDR3 has 14 residues.

V gene TRBV9 combines with J gene TRBJ1-1, with D tentatively TRBD1 (5 bases). CDR1 is SGDLS, CDR2 YYNGEE, per germline. CDR3 length: 13 residues. The ends were cut back, 1 base at V and 1 base at J, with 5 bases in the middle. CDR3 DNA: TGTGCCAGCAGCGTAAGGGGGAACACTGAAGCTTTCTTT. Translated, it gives CASSVRGNTEAFF.

This clone was observed once. In DNA, the CDR3 is TGTGCCAGCACCACCCAGGGGGGTGAAGCTTTCTTT. Encoded protein: CASTTQGGEAFF. The genes are TRBV11-2 and TRBJ1-1, with 7 bases identical to TRBD1. The germline V gene encodes CDR1 SGHAT and CDR2 FQNNGV. Trimming removed 7 bases from V and 7 bases from J; junction bases left unmatched: 6. The CDR3 is 12 residues long.

V gene TRBV29-1 combines with J gene TRBJ2-2; D remains unclear. Trimming took 7 bases from V and 3 from J, leaving 6 bases between them. This CDR3 contains 11 residues. Germline CDR1 reads SQVTM; CDR2 reads ANQGSEA. As DNA, the CDR3 is TGCAGCGGAGGATACACCGGGGAGCTGTTTTTT. As protein: CSGGYTGELFF.

The chain carries TRBV5-4 and TRBJ2-7, with D possibly being TRBD2 (6 bases). Trimming shortened V by 4 bases and J by 1 base, and 27 bases separated the two germline ends. Per the germline V gene, CDR1 is SGHNT and CDR2 is YYREEE (reference sequence). The CDR3 consists of 19 residues. This CDR3 reads CASSNTRLGYWISSYEQYF. Here the CDR3 DNA reads TGTGCCAGCAGCAACACGAGACTAGGTTATTGGATTAGTTCCTACGAGCAGTACTTC. Together with reference TRBV5-4 and TRBJ2-7, the CDR3 gives the full variable domain: ETGVTQSPTHLIKTRGQQVTLRCSSQSGHNTVSWYQQALGQGPQFIFQYYREEENGRGNFPPRFSGLQFPNYSSELNVNALELDDSALYLCASSNTRLGYWISSYEQYFGPGTRLTVT.